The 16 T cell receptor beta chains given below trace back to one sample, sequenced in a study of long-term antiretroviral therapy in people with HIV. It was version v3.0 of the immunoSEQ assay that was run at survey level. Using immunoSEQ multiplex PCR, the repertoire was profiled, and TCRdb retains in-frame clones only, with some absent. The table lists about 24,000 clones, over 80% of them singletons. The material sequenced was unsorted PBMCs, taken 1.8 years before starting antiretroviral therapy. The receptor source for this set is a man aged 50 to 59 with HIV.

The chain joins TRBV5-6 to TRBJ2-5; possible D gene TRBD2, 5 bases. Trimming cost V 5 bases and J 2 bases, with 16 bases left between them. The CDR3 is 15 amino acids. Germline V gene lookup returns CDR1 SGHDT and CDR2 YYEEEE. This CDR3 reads CASSSAGGLQETQYF. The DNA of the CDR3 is TGTGCCAGCAGTTCGGCGGGTGGATTGCAAGAGACCCAGTACTTC.

Here the CDR3 DNA reads TGTGCTAGTGGACAGGGTACTAGCACAGATACGCAGTATTTT. It encodes CASGQGTSTDTQYF. The chain employs TRBV12-5 and TRBJ2-3; a weak D match, TRBD1 (6 bases). Germline V CDR1 and CDR2: LGHNT, FRNRAP. This CDR3 spans 14 amino acids. V lost 6 bases, J lost 0 bases, and 10 bases lay in between.

Written as DNA, the CDR3 is TGTGCCAGCAGTAACACAGATAACACTGAAGCTTTCTTT. This encodes CASSNTDNTEAFF. The V gene is TRBV6-5, the J gene TRBJ1-1; D not resolved. This CDR3 has 13 amino acids. Trimming shortened V by 5 bases and J by 2 bases, and 9 bases separated the two germline ends. Germline V gene lookup returns CDR1 MNHEY and CDR2 SVGAGI.

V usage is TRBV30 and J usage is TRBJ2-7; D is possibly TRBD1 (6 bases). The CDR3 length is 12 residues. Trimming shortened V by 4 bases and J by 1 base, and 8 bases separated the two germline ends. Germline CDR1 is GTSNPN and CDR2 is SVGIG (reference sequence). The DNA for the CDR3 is TGTGCCTGGACCAGGGGTTCCTACGAGCAGTACTTC. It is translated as CAWTRGSYEQYF. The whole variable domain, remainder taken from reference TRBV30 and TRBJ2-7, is SQTIHQWPATLVQPVGSPLSLECTVEGTSNPNLYWYRQAAGRGLQLLFYSVGIGQISSEVPQNLSASRPQDRQFILSSKKLLLSDSGFYLCAWTRGSYEQYFGPGTRLTVT.

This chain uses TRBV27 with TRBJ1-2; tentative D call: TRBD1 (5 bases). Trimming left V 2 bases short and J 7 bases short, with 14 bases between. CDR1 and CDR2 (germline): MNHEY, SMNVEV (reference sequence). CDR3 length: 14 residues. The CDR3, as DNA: TGTGCCAGCAGTTTAGTTTCCGGGGCGAGTGGCTACACCTTC. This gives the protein CASSLVSGASGYTF.

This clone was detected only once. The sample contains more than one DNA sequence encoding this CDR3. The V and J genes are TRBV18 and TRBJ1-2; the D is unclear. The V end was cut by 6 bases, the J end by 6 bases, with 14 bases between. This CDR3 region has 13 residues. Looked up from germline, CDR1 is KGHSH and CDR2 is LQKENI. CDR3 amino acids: CASSPGVGDGYTF. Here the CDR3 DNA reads TGTGCCAGCTCGCCAGGAGTTGGGGATGGCTACACCTTC. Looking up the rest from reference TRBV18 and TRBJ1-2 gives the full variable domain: NAGVMQNPRHLVRRRGQEARLRCSPMKGHSHVYWYRQLPEEGLKFMVYLQKENIIDESGMPKERFSAEFPKEGPSILRIQQVVRGDSAAYFCASSPGVGDGYTFGSGTRLTVV.

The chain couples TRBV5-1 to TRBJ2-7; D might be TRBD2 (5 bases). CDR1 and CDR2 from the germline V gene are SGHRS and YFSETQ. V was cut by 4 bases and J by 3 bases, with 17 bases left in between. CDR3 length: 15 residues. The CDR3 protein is CASSPIGVHGYEQYF. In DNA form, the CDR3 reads TGCGCCAGCAGCCCGATCGGGGTTCATGGCTACGAGCAGTACTTC.

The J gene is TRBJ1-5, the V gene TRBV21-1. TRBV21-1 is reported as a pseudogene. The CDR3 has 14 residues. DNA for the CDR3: TGTGCCAGCAGCGCTTCGGGAGATAATCAGCCCCAGCATTTT. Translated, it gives CASSASGDNQPQHF.

CDR3 in amino acids: CASSLSVVSREQFF. The CDR3 DNA is TGTGCCAGCAGTTTATCGGTAGTTAGTCGGGAGCAGTTCTTC. The chain links TRBV27 to TRBJ2-1; D is undetermined. V was cut by 0 bases and J by 10 bases, with 13 bases left in between. Germline lookup yields CDR1 MNHEY and CDR2 SMNVEV (reference sequence). The CDR3 loop spans 14 amino acids.

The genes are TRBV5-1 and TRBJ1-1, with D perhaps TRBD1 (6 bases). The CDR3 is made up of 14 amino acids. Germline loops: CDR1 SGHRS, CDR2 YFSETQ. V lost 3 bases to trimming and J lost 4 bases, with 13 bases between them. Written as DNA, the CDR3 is TGCGCCAGCAGCTCGGGACAACACGGCACTGAAGCTTTCTTT. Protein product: CASSSGQHGTEAFF.

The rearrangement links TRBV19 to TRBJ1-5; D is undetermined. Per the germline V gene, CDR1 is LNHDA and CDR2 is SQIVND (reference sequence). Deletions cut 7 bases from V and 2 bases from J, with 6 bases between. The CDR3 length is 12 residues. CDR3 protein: CASTRGNQPQHF. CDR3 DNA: TGTGCCAGTACCCGCGGCAATCAGCCCCAGCATTTT.

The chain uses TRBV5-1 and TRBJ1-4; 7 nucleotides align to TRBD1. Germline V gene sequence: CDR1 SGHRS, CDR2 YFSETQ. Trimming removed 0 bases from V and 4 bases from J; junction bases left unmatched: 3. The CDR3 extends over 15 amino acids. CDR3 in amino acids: CASSLAGQSNEKLFF. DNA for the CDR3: TGCGCCAGCAGCTTGGCGGGACAGAGTAATGAAAAACTGTTTTTT.

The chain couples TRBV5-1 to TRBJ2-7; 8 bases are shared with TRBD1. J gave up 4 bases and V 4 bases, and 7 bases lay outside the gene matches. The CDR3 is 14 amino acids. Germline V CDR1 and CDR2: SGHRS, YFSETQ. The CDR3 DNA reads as TGCGCCAGCAGCCTCCGGGACAGGTGGTACGAGCAGTACTTC. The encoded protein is CASSLRDRWYEQYF.

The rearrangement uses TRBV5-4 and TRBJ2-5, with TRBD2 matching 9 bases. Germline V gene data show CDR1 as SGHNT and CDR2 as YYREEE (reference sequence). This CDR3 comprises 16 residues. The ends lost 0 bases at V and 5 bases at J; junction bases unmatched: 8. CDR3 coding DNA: TGTGCCAGCAGCTTGGTAGCTAGCGGGGCGTACGAGACCCAGTACTTC. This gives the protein CASSLVASGAYETQYF.

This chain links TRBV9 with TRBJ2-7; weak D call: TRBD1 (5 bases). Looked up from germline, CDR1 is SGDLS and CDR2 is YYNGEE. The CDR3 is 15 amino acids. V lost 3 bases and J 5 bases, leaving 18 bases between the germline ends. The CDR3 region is CASSASQGRVHEQYF. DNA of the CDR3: TGTGCCAGCAGCGCCAGCCAGGGCAGGGTCCACGAGCAGTACTTC.

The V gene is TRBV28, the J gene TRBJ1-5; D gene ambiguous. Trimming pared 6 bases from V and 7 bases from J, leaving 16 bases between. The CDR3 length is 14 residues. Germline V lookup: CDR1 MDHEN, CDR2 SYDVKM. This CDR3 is CASSEYREFQPQHF. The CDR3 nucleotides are TGTGCCAGCAGCGAATATCGGGAATTCCAGCCCCAGCATTTT.